Detailed here is one T cell receptor (beta chain). What it binds is not known. The data are from a study of T-cell memory formation after mild COVID-19. Study-wide results and limits: Contracting CD4+ clones were located mainly in CM and EM, and CD8+ clones in EMRA.

Trimming pared 3 bases from V and 6 bases from J, leaving 11 bases between. The germline CDR1 and CDR2 sequences are SGHVS and FQNEAQ. The CDR3 contains 13 residues. 5'RACE, which relied on constant-segment primers, yielded TCR alpha and TCR beta cDNA libraries carrying sample barcodes and UMIs. TCRdb processed the 5' RACE reads anew with MiXCR; each CDR3 protein has one entry. This table holds a few hundred thousand distinct CDR3 sequences, 25% to 30% found once. Sequences were obtained from PBMCs or a T cell subset sorted from them (not recorded which). V and J are TRBV7-8 and TRBJ1-1, with unresolved D. This TCR was recovered from an adult woman who had mild COVID-19 (a few samples of this study predate the infection). Cell type and time point are not known. The CDR3 nucleotides are TGTGCCAGCAGCTTGACAAAACGTCCTGAAGCTTTCTTT. It translates to CASSLTKRPEAFF. The entire variable domain, with the rest obtained from reference TRBV7-8 and TRBJ1-1, is as follows: GAGVSQSPRYKVAKRGQDVALRCDPISGHVSLFWYQQALGQGPEFLTYFQNEAQLDKSGLPSDRFFAERPEGSVSTLKIQRTQQEDSAVYLCASSLTKRPEAFFGQGTRLTVV.